The rows below give T cell receptor beta chains drawn from one sample of a study of Tregs in tolerant kidney transplant recipients. For these TCRs, the target antigens are not known. Using immunoSEQ multiplex PCR, the repertoire was profiled, and TCRdb retains in-frame clones only, with some absent. The sample shows tens of thousands of clones, 82% of them seen only once. The source material was Tregs from blood cultured with allogeneic cells. The receptors here all came from a human donor in good health. Each CDR3 is given with its conserved first and last residue. Fields, in order: D gene, V gene, J gene, clone size, CDR3 DNA, CDR3 protein. D genes are given only for firm matches. Part of the rows lack a size; the others show once, few, many or a class for expanded clones.

-	TRBV7-2	TRBJ1-4	-	TGTGCCAGCAGCTACACGACGGGATCTAATGAAAAACTGTTTTTT	CASSYTTGSNEKLFF
TRBD2	TRBV15	TRBJ2-1	-	TGTGCCACCAGCAGAGATCTAGCGGGGGTGCAGTTCTTC	CATSRDLAGVQFF
-	TRBV29-1	TRBJ1-1	-	TGCAGCGCCAACTCCAACAGGAACACTGAAGCTTTCTTT	CSANSNRNTEAFF
-	TRBV30	TRBJ1-6	-	TGTGCCTGGAGTAATAGGGGTAATTCACCCCTCCACTTT	CAWSNRGNSPLHF
TRBD2	TRBV28	TRBJ2-5	-	TGTGCCAATCCTAGCGGGAGGGAAGAGACCCAGTACTTC	CANPSGREETQYF
-	TRBV14	TRBJ2-3	-	TGTGCCAGCAGCCAACGGGGCGCAGCTAGCACAGATACGCAGTATTTT	CASSQRGAASTDTQYF
TRBD1	TRBV29-1	TRBJ2-7	once	TGCAGCGTCATCCCCGGGACAGGCTACGAGCAGTACTTC	CSVIPGTGYEQYF
-	TRBV4-1	TRBJ1-5	-	TGCGCCAGCAGCCAATATGGCATGGGGGGGTATCAGCCCCAGCATTTT	CASSQYGMGGYQPQHF
-	TRBV27	TRBJ2-2	once	TGTGCCAGCAGTTTATCTTTTCCCACCGGGGAGCTGTTTTTT	CASSLSFPTGELFF
TRBD2	TRBV19	TRBJ2-5	-	TGTGCCAGCCGGACTAGCGGGGGAATTGGAGAGACCCAGTACTTC	CASRTSGGIGETQYF
TRBD1	TRBV6-5	TRBJ2-7	-	TGTGCCAGCAGTTACGTACAGGGGGGCGAGCAGTACTTC	CASSYVQGGEQYF
-	TRBV5-5	TRBJ1-1	-	TGTGCCAGCAGCCTCGGACAGCATGAAGCTTTCTTT	CASSLGQHEAFF
-	TRBV7-3	TRBJ2-3	-	TGTGCCAGCAGCCCTGGACTAGGGGGGATCACAGATACGCAGTATTTT	CASSPGLGGITDTQYF
-	TRBV28	TRBJ1-1	-	TGTGCCAGCAGTTTATGGAATTCGGGGCAGGGCGGGCCCGACACTGAAGCTTTCTTT	CASSLWNSGQGGPDTEAFF
-	TRBV5-4	TRBJ1-1	-	TGCGCCAGCAGCCAAGTCGGGAGTTACACTGAAGCTTTCTTT	CASSQVGSYTEAFF
-	TRBV7-2	TRBJ2-5	-	TGTGCCAGCAGCCTCGTCCCGTTGGAGACCCAGTACTTC	CASSLVPLETQYF
TRBD1	TRBV7-3	TRBJ2-6	-	TGTGCCAGCAGCCCCGACAGGGAGGGGGCCAACGTCCTGACTTTC	CASSPDREGANVLTF
-	TRBV28	TRBJ2-1	-	TGTGCCAGCAGCCCATATGGAAATGAGCAGTTCTTC	CASSPYGNEQFF
-	TRBV10-1	TRBJ2-2	-	TGCGAGGGCACCGGGGAGCTGTTTTTT	CEGTGELFF
TRBD2	TRBV27	TRBJ2-2	medium-sized	TGTGCCAGCAGTTTATTCCCAGGGGGACTAGCGGGAGTGGCCGGGGAGCTGTTTTTT	CASSLFPGGLAGVAGELFF
-	TRBV6-1	TRBJ2-7	-	TGTGCCAGCAGTCCCCAACCCTACGAGCAGTACTTC	CASSPQPYEQYF
-	TRBV5-1	TRBJ1-3	-	TGCGCCAGCAGCTTGGAACGGGGAAACACCATATATTTT	CASSLERGNTIYF
-	TRBV29-1	TRBJ1-3	-	TGCAGCGTGGAGCAGGCTGGAAACACCATATATTTT	CSVEQAGNTIYF
-	TRBV11-3	TRBJ2-7	-	TGTGCCAGCAGGGCAGGGATAGGCGAGCAGTACTTC	CASRAGIGEQYF